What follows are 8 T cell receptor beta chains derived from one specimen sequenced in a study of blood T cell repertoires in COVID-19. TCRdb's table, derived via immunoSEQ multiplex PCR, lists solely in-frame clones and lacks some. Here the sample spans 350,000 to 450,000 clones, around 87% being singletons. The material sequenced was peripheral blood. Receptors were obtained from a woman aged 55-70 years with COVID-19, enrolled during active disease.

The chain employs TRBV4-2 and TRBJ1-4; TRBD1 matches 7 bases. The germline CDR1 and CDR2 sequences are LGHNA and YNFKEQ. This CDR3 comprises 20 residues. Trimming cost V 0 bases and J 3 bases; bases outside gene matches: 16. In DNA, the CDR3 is TGTGCCAGCAGCCAAGATGTGGCCAGGGCTCTAGGGGGCTCTAATGAAAAACTGTTTTTT. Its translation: CASSQDVARALGGSNEKLFF.

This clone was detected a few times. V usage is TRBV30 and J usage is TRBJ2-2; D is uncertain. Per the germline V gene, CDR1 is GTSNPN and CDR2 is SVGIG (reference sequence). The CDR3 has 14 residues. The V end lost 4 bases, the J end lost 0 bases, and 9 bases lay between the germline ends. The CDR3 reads CAWMGYPNTGELFF. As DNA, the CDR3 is TGTGCCTGGATGGGCTATCCGAACACCGGGGAGCTGTTTTTT.

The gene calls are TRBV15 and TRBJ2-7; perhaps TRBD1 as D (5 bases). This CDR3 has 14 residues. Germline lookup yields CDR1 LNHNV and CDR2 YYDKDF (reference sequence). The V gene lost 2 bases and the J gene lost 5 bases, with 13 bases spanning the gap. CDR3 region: CATSRQGFIDEQYF. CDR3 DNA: TGTGCCACCAGCAGACAGGGATTTATAGACGAGCAGTACTTC.

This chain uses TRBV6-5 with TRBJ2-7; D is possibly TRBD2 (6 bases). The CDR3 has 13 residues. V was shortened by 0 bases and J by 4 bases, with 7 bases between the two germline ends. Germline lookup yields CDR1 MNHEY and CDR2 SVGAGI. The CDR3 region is CASSYSRGYEQYF. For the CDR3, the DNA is TGTGCCAGCAGTTACTCTCGGGGGTACGAGCAGTACTTC.

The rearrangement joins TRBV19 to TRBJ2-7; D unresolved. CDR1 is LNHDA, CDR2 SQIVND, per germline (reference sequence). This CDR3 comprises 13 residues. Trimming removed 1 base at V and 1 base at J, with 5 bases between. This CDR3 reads CASSIARSYEQYF. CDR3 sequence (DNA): TGTGCCAGTAGTATAGCTCGGTCCTACGAGCAGTACTTC.

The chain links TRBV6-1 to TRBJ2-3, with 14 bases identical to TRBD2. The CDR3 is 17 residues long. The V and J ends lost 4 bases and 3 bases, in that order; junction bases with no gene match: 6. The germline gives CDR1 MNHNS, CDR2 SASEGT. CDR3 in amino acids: CASSGAGLAGGTDTQYF. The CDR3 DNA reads TGTGCCAGCAGTGGGGCCGGACTAGCGGGGGGAACAGATACGCAGTATTTT.

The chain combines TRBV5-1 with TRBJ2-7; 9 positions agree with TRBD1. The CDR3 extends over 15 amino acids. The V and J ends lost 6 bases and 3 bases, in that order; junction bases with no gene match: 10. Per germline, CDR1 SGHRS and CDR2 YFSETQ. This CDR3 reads CASTMGQGNSYEQYF. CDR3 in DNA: TGCGCCAGCACCATGGGACAGGGCAATAGCTACGAGCAGTACTTC.

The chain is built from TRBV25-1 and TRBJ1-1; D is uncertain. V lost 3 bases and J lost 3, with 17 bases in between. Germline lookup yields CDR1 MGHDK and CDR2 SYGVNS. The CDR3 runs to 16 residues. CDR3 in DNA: TGTGCCAGCAGTGAGGGAGGGATTTGGGGTGACACTGAAGCTTTCTTT. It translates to CASSEGGIWGDTEAFF.